The present T cell receptor (beta chain) was sequenced within a study of beta chain features in type 1 diabetes. Germline CDR1 is SGHTA and CDR2 is FQGTGA. The V gene end was trimmed by 1 base and the J gene end by 3 bases; junction bases not matched to a gene: 2. This CDR3 is 14 amino acids long. Averaging roughly 120 mL, one heparinised blood draw came from each individual donor. The authors sorted CD4+ naive, central memory, regulatory and stem cell-like memory cells via CD45RO/CCR7/CD25/CD127/CD95/CD27. Expressed TCRB transcripts were sequenced because the isolated RNA had all been reverse transcribed beforehand. Sequencing was performed with immunoSEQ multiplex PCR; in TCRdb, only in-frame clones are kept and a portion is missing. The sample records around 300,000 clones, about 11% being singletons.

The genes are TRBV7-3 and TRBJ2-5; 7 nucleotides align to TRBD2. Material for sequencing was naive CD4+ T cells from blood. The clonotype comes from a woman aged 30 to 39 in good health. CDR3 bases: TGTGCCAGCAGCTTAAGGCTAGCGGAAGAGACCCAGTACTTC. It specifies CASSLRLAEETQYF.